This T cell receptor beta chain appears in the sequencing data of a study of beta chain features in type 1 diabetes. Study-wide points: Moderately but significantly shorter TCRB CDR3s were found in Type 1 diabetes patients in all four CD4+ subsets.

The authors took one heparinised blood draw, averaging roughly 120 mL, from each donor. The isolated RNA, all of it, was reverse transcribed, so expressed TCRB transcripts were what got sequenced. TCRdb's table, derived via immunoSEQ multiplex PCR, lists solely in-frame clones and lacks some. The data hold more than 150,000 clones, with roughly 9% observed a single time. Comment on this clone: Its antigen is unknown.

The sample taken for sequencing was central memory CD4+ T cells from blood. The clonotype originates from a woman aged 25 to 45 with type 1 diabetes.

CDR3 in amino acids: CASSPFRDRIEAFF. CDR3 DNA sequence: TGTGCCAGCAGTCCCTTCCGGGACAGGATTGAAGCTTTCTTT. This chain uses TRBV6-5 with TRBJ1-1; 8 bases fit TRBD1. CDR3 length: 14 residues. Unmatched junction bases numbered 9, after V lost 5 bases and J lost 7 bases. Germline CDR1 reads MNHEY; CDR2 reads SVGAGI.